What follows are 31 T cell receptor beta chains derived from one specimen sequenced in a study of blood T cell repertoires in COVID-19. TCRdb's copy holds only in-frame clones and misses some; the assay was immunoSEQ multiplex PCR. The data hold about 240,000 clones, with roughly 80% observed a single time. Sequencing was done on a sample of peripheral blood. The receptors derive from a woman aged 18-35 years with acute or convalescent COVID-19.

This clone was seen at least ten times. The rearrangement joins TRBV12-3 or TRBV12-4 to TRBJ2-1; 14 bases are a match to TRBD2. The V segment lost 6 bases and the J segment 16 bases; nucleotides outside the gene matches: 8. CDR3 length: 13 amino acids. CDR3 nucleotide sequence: TGTGCCAGCAGCACGGGACTAGCGGGAGTTGGATTCTTC. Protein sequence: CASSTGLAGVGFF.

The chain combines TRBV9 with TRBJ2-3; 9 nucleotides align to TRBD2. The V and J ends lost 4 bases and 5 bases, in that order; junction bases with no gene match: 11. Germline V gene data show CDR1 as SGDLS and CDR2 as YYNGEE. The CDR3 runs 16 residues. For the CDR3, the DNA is TGTGCCAGCAGCCCTCCATATGGGCGGGAGGGAGATACGCAGTATTTT. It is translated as CASSPPYGREGDTQYF.

The CDR3 spells CAISESTGGGNTEAFF. Written as DNA, the CDR3 is TGTGCCATCAGTGAGTCGACAGGGGGGGGGAACACTGAAGCTTTCTTT. The V gene is TRBV10-3, the J gene TRBJ1-1; 9 bases are a match to TRBD1. Germline values: CDR1 ENHRY, CDR2 SYGVKD. This CDR3 spans 16 amino acids. Germline trimming cut 0 bases from V and 1 base from J; bases unmatched to any gene: 3.

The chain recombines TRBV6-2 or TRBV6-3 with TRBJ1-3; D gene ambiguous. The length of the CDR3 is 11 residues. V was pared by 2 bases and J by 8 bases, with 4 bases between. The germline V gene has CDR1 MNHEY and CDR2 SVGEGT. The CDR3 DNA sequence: TGTGCCAGCAGTTACGGAGACACCATATATTTT. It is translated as CASSYGDTIYF.

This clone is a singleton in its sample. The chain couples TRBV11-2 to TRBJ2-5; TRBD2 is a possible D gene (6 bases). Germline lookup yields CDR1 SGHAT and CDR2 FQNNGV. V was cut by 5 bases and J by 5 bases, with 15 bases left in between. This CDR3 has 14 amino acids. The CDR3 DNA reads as TGTGCCAGCAGCCCCCTGGGCCGGGGGGAGACCCAGTACTTC. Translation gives CASSPLGRGETQYF.

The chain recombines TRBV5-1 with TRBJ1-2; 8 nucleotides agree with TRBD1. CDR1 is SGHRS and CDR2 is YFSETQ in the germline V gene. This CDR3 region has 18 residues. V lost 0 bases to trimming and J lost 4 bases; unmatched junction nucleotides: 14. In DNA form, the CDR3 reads TGCGCCAGCAGCTTGGACCGATCTCGGGACAGGATCTCCTATGGCTACACCTTC. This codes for CASSLDRSRDRISYGYTF.

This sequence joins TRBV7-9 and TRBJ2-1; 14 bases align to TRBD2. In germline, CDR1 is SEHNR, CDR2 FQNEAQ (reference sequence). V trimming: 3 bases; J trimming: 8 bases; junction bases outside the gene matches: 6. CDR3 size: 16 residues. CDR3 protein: CASSFWGTSGSDEQFF. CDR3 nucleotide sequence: TGTGCCAGCAGCTTTTGGGGGACTAGCGGGAGCGATGAGCAGTTCTTC.

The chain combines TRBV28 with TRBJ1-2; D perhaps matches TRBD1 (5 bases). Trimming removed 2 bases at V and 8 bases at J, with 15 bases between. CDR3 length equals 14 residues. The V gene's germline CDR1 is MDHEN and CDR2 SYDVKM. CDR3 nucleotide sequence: TGTGCCAGCAGTTTACGGTACCTCAGGGTAGGCTACACCTTC. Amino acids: CASSLRYLRVGYTF.

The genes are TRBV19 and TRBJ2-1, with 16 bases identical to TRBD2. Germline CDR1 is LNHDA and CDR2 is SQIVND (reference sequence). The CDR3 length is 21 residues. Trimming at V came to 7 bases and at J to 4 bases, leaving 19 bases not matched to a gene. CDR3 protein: CASTGQGVPGLAGGIYNEQFF. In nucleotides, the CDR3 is TGTGCCAGTACCGGACAGGGGGTCCCGGGACTAGCGGGAGGGATATACAATGAGCAGTTCTTC.

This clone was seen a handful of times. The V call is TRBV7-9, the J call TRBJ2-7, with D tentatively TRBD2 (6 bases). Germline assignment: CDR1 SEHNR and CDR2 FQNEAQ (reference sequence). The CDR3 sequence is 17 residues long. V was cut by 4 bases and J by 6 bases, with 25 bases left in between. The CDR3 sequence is CASSSFRRLVEVREQYF. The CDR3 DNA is TGTGCCAGCAGCTCCTTCCGGAGACTAGTAGAGGTCCGCGAGCAGTACTTC.

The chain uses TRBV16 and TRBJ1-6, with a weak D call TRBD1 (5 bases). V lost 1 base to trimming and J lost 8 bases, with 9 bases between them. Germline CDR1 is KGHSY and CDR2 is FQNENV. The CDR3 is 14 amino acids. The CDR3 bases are TGTGCCAGCAGCCAATTCGGGGGGGATTCACCCCTCCACTTT. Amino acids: CASSQFGGDSPLHF.

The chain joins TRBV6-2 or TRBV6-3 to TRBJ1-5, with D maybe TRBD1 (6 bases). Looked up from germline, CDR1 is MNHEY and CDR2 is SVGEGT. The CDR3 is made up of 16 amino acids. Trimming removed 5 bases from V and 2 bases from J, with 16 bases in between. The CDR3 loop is CASSRRGAVGNQPQHF. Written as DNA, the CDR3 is TGTGCCAGCAGTCGGCGGGGGGCTGTGGGCAATCAGCCCCAGCATTTT.

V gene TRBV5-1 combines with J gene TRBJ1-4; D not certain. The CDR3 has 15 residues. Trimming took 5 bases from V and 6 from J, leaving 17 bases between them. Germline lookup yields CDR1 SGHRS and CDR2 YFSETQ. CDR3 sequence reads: CASRLMRAVDEKLFF. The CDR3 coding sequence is TGCGCCAGCAGGCTAATGCGGGCGGTCGATGAAAAACTGTTTTTT. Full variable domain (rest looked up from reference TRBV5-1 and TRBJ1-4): KAGVTQTPRYLIKTRGQQVTLSCSPISGHRSVSWYQQTPGQGLQFLFEYFSETQRNKGNFPGRFSGRQFSNSRSEMNVSTLELGDSALYLCASRLMRAVDEKLFFGSGTQLSVL.

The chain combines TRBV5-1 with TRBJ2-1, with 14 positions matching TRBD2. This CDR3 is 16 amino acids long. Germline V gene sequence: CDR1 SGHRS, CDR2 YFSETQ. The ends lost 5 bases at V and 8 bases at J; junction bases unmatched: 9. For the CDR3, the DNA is TGCGCCAGCAGAAGACTAGCGGGAGGGCCGTGGGATGAGCAGTTCTTC. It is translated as CASRRLAGGPWDEQFF. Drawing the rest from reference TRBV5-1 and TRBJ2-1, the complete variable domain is KAGVTQTPRYLIKTRGQQVTLSCSPISGHRSVSWYQQTPGQGLQFLFEYFSETQRNKGNFPGRFSGRQFSNSRSEMNVSTLELGDSALYLCASRRLAGGPWDEQFFGPGTRLTVL.

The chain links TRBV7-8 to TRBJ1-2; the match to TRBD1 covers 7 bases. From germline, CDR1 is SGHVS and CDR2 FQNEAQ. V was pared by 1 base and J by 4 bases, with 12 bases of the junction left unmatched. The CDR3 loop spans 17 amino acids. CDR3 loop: CASSLGGRGFGSYGYTF. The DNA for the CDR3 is TGTGCCAGCAGCTTAGGTGGCAGGGGGTTCGGAAGCTATGGCTACACCTTC.

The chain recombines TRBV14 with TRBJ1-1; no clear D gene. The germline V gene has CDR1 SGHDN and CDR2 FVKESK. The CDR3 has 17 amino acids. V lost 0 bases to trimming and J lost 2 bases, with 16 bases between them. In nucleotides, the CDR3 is TGTGCCAGCAGCCAAGATATCTCGCGGACTATCAACACTGAAGCTTTCTTT. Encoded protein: CASSQDISRTINTEAFF. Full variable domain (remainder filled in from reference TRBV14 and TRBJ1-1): EAGVTQFPSHSVIEKGQTVTLRCDPISGHDNLYWYRRVMGKEIKFLLHFVKESKQDESGMPNNRFLAERTGGTYSTLKVQPAELEDSGVYFCASSQDISRTINTEAFFGQGTRLTVV.

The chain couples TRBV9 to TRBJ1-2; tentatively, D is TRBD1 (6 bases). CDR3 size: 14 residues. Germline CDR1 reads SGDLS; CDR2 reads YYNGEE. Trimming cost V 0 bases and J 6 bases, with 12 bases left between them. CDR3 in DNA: TGTGCCAGCAGCGTAGTTGAGACAGGTCATGGCTACACCTTC. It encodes CASSVVETGHGYTF. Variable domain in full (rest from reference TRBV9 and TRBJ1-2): DSGVTQTPKHLITATGQRVTLRCSPRSGDLSVYWYQQSLDQGLQFLIQYYNGEERAKGNILERFSAQQFPDLHSELNLSSLELGDSALYFCASSVVETGHGYTFGSGTRLTVV.

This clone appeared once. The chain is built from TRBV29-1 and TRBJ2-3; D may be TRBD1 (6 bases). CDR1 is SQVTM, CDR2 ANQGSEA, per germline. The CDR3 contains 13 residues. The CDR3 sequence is CNGGAGDTDTQYF. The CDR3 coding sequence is TGCAACGGTGGGGCAGGGGACACAGATACGCAGTATTTT.

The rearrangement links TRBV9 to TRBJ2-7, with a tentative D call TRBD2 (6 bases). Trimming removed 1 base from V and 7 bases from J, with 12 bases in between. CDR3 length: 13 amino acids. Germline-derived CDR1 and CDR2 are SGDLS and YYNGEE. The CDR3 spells CASSVSAGREQYF. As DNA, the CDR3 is TGTGCCAGCAGCGTATCCGCGGGAAGAGAGCAGTACTTC. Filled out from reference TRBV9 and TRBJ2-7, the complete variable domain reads DSGVTQTPKHLITATGQRVTLRCSPRSGDLSVYWYQQSLDQGLQFLIQYYNGEERAKGNILERFSAQQFPDLHSELNLSSLELGDSALYFCASSVSAGREQYFGPGTRLTVT.

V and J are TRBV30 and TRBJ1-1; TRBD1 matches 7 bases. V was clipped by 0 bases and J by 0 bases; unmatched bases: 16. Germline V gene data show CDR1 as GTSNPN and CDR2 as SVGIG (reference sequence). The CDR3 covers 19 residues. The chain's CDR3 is CAWSVGQGVGIKVNTEAFF. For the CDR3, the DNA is TGTGCCTGGAGTGTCGGGCAGGGGGTAGGGATAAAGGTGAACACTGAAGCTTTCTTT.

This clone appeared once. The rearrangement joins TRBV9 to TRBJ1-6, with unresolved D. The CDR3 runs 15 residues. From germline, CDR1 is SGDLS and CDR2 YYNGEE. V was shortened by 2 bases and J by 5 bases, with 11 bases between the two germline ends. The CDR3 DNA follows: TGTGCCAGCAGCGTCGGTGAGGGAGATAATTCACCCCTCCACTTT. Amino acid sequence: CASSVGEGDNSPLHF.

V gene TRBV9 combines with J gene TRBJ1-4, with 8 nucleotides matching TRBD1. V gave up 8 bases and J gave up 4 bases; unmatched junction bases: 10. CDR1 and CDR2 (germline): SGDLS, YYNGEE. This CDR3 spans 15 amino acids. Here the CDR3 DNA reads TGTGCCAGGACAGGGGAGCTTGGCTATAATGAAAAACTGTTTTTT. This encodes CARTGELGYNEKLFF.

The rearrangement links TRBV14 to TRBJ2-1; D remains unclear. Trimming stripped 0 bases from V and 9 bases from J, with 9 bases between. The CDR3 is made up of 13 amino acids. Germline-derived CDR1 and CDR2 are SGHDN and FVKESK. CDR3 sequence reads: CASSQDRWAEQFF. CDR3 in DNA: TGTGCCAGCAGCCAAGATCGGTGGGCTGAGCAGTTCTTC.

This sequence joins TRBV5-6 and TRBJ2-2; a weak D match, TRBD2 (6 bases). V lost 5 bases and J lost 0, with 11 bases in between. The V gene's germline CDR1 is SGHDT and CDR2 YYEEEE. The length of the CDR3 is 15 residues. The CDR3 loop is CASSVTSANTGELFF. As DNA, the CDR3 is TGTGCCAGCAGTGTGACTAGTGCGAACACCGGGGAGCTGTTTTTT.

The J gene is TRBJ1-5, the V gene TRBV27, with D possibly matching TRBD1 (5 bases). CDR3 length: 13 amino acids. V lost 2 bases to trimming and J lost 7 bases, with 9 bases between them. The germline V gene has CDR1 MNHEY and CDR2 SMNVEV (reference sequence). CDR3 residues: CASSLVGGQPQHF. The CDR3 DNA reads TGTGCCAGCAGTTTAGTCGGGGGACAGCCCCAGCATTTT.

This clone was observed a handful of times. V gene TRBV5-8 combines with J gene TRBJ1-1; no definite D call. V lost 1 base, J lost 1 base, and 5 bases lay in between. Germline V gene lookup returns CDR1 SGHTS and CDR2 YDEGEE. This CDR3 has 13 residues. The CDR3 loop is CASSLYWNTEAFF. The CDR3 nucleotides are TGTGCCAGCAGCTTGTACTGGAACACTGAAGCTTTCTTT.

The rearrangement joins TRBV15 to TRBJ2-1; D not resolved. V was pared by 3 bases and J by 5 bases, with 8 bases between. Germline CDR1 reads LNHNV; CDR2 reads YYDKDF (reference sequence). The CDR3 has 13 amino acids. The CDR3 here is CATSSLRHNEQFF. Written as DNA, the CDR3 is TGTGCCACCAGCAGTCTCAGGCACAATGAGCAGTTCTTC.

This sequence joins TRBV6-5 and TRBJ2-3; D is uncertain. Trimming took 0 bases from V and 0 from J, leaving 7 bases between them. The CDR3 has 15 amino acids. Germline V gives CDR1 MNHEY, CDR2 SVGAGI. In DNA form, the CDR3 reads TGTGCCAGCAGTTACTCTCCACTTAGCACAGATACGCAGTATTTT. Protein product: CASSYSPLSTDTQYF.

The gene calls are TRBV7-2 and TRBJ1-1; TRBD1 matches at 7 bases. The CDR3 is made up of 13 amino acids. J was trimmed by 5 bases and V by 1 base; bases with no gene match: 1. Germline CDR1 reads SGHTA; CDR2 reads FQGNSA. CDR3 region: CASSLEQGTEAFF. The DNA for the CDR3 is TGTGCCAGCAGCTTAGAACAGGGGACTGAAGCTTTCTTT.

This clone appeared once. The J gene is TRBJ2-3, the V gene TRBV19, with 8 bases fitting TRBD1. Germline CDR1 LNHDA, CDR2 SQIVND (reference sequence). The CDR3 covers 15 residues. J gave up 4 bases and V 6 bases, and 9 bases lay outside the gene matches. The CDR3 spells CASRLPGGASDTQYF. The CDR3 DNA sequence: TGTGCCAGTAGGCTACCAGGGGGCGCATCAGATACGCAGTATTTT.

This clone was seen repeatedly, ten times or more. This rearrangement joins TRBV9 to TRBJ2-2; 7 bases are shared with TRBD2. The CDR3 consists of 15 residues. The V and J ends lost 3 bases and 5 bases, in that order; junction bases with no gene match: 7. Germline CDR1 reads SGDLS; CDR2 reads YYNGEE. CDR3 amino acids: CASSAGLVRTGELFF. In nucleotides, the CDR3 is TGTGCCAGCAGCGCCGGACTAGTACGAACCGGGGAGCTGTTTTTT.